The 8 T cell receptor beta chains listed next were all sequenced from one sample in a study. TCRdb independently ran MiXCR on the RT-PCR reads; one entry per CDR3 protein. The repertoire holds hundreds of thousands of distinct CDR3 sequences, approximately 15% seen once, with just over 3.5% in the top ten. Sequencing used memory CD4+ T cells from blood. These receptors were taken from a female donor in good health, serving as a healthy control.

V gene TRBV4-2 combines with J gene TRBJ1-1, with 7 bases matching TRBD1. Trimming at V came to 0 bases and at J to 9 bases, leaving 7 bases not matched to a gene. Germline V gene data show CDR1 as LGHNA and CDR2 as YNFKEQ. The CDR3 contains 14 residues. The CDR3 is CASSQDWGQQKAFF. In DNA form, the CDR3 reads TGTGCCAGCAGCCAAGATTGGGGACAGCAAAAAGCTTTCTTT.

This chain links TRBV7-6 with TRBJ2-1; D might be TRBD2 (5 bases). Germline V gene sequence: CDR1 SGHVS, CDR2 FNYEAQ. This CDR3 spans 15 amino acids. V shed 6 bases and J shed 2 bases, with 14 bases lying between them. The CDR3 DNA reads TGTGCCAGCAGTCAAACAACTAGTCCCTACAATGAGCAGTTCTTC. Translation: CASSQTTSPYNEQFF.

This clonotype was seen more than once but under ten times. This CDR3 reads CASSLDPGQIFF. Here the CDR3 DNA reads TGCGCCAGCAGCTTGGATCCCGGACAGATTTTCTTC. This chain connects TRBV5-1 to TRBJ2-1, with D possibly being TRBD1 (6 bases). This CDR3 has 12 amino acids. V lost 0 bases and J 16 bases, leaving 14 bases between the germline ends. Germline lookup yields CDR1 SGHRS and CDR2 YFSETQ. Using reference TRBV5-1 and TRBJ2-1 for the parts outside the CDR3, the full variable domain is KAGVTQTPRYLIKTRGQQVTLSCSPISGHRSVSWYQQTPGQGLQFLFEYFSETQRNKGNFPGRFSGRQFSNSRSEMNVSTLELGDSALYLCASSLDPGQIFFGPGTRLTVL.

The gene calls are TRBV20-1 and TRBJ1-4; perhaps TRBD1 as D (6 bases). The CDR3 runs to 14 residues. Germline V gene sequence: CDR1 DFQATT, CDR2 SNEGSKA (reference sequence). V dropped 6 bases and J dropped 7 bases, with 18 bases sitting between them. CDR3 DNA sequence: TGCAGTGCCGGAGGGGGGGGGAGTAGTGAAAAACTGTTTTTT. Its protein is CSAGGGGSSEKLFF.

This clonotype was observed many times. J is TRBJ2-3 and V is TRBV29-1; D is undetermined. The V end lost 5 bases, the J end lost 1 base, and 7 bases lay between the germline ends. CDR3 length: 12 amino acids. In germline, CDR1 is SQVTM, CDR2 ANQGSEA. CDR3 bases: TGCAGCGTTCTTGACGGCACAGATACGCAGTATTTT. Its protein is CSVLDGTDTQYF.

This clonotype was seen a few times. The gene calls are TRBV20-1 and TRBJ2-5; the match to TRBD1 covers 10 bases. The CDR3 consists of 15 residues. The V gene's germline CDR1 is DFQATT and CDR2 SNEGSKA (reference sequence). The trim removed 3 bases at V and 2 bases at J, leaving 6 bases unmatched. The CDR3 DNA reads as TGCAGTGCTAGGGTACCGGGACAGGGGCAAGAGACCCAGTACTTC. This sequence encodes CSARVPGQGQETQYF.

There are a few counts of this clonotype. The chain links TRBV7-2 to TRBJ2-5; D is ambiguous. The germline gives CDR1 SGHTA, CDR2 FQGNSA. Trimming removed 3 bases from V and 0 bases from J, with 8 bases in between. CDR3 length: 14 amino acids. CDR3 residues: CASSFGSHQETQYF. CDR3 nucleotide sequence: TGTGCCAGCAGCTTCGGCAGTCACCAAGAGACCCAGTACTTC.

The chain uses TRBV6-2 or TRBV6-3 and TRBJ1-5, with D uncertain. Germline CDR1 and CDR2: MNHEY and SVGEGT. The CDR3 has 14 residues. V lost 6 bases and J 7 bases, leaving 16 bases between the germline ends. The CDR3 DNA follows: TGTGCCAGCAGGACGGGGAGGGTTCGGCAGCCCCAGCATTTT. This translates into CASRTGRVRQPQHF.